This T cell receptor beta chain is drawn from a study of blood T cells in healthy people across ages (dated by TCRdb to about 2015). Looking at the study overall: In model experiments, template switching captured roughly one uniquely barcoded TCR beta cDNA molecule for every two T cells. For two donors (one aged 18 to 30 and one aged 80 or older), the study analyzed two additional independent replicas of 1 million unique cDNA reads from the same blood draw. The study measured age-related changes in TCR beta repertoire diversity using deep sequencing normalized with unique cDNA molecular identifiers. Donors were grouped into four age groups: young (average roughly 17 years), middle-aged (around 39), aged (around 62) and long-lived (around 80). Donors of different ages were randomly distributed across sequencing lanes to avoid experimental bias. Summary of the overall study and its limitations: Estimates of total diversity based on one million sequenced T cells were regarded as lower bounds and as underestimates. As age increased, observed TCR beta diversity per million T cells dropped in a roughly linear way, and a significant reduction was already evident by age about 36. Because profiling used bulk unsorted PBMCs, naive and antigen-experienced compartments could not be compared conclusively. Compared with the aged group, the long-lived group had more naive CD4+ T cells, fewer expanded clones and increased TCR diversity, a pattern suggesting age selection. Because the CMV infection status of the donors was unknown, age-related changes in expanded clonotypes may potentially have been confounded. The percentage of naive T cells measured by flow cytometry correlated strongly with observed TCR beta diversity.

Its CDR3 holds 15 amino acids, cysteine through phenylalanine. This entry keeps only the CDR3 DNA: 45 bases, framed from base 1. Reading the germline V gene gives CDR1 SGHRS and CDR2 YFSETQ. At the junction V is shortened by 0 bases and J by 4 bases, with 10 bases in between. This clonotype has only a few counts. This clone's antigen is unknown. The record has no base qualities; no much larger clone is one base away. The method behind the library was 5' RACE. The run used an Illumina HiSeq 2500. The second PCR ran for about 6 to 12 cycles and used a J-beta primer mix along with a sample-barcoded 5' primer. Each TCR beta cDNA molecule received a unique molecular identifier from a template-switch 5' adaptor carrying 12 random nucleotides. Each sample yielded at least 2.5 million CDR3-containing paired-end reads. First-strand cDNA was synthesized from all RNA with the Mint cDNA synthesis kit, primed by a TRBC-specific oligonucleotide. Following uracil-DNA glycosylase treatment, all cDNA underwent a first 18-cycle PCR with the universal primers M1SS and BC2_uni_R. The authors processed their data as follows. For normalization, 1 million high-quality reads, each with a distinct molecular identifier, were randomly selected from each sample. Instead of being binned into consensus sequences, reads that shared molecular identifiers were thrown out. CDR3 identification, clonotype clustering and error correction used MiTCR with a Q25 quality threshold and the strictest error-elimination algorithm. A nonparametric unseen species model using Euler transformation provided a lower-bound estimate of total TCR beta diversity. TCRdb handled the public reads itself, with Q25 trimming in fastp and clone calling in MiXCR, and kept productive beta chains. Merged by CDR3 protein, the rows form single entries marked with the most common genes and DNA. The V and J calls were not made by the authors but by TCRdb's processing. The sample table holds over 950,000 distinct CDR3 sequences, of which under 40% were seen once. 10% to 15% of the sample is in the top ten clones.

Systemically healthy Caucasian individuals from Russia, about 38 in total and aged roughly 6 to 95 years, were included as donors. Approximately 9 milliliters of peripheral blood were collected from each donor into EDTA-treated Vacutainer tubes. Ficoll-Paque density-gradient centrifugation was used to isolate PBMCs, with at least 6 million per sample. Total RNA was extracted from PBMCs with Trizol reagent, with at least 5.5 micrograms obtained per sample. For every donor, an aliquot of PBMCs went through flow cytometry to measure the percentages of naive CD45RAhigh/CD27high T cells. The source of this sequence is a man aged 18 to 30 in good health. Here the chain combines TRBV5-1 and TRBJ2-2; a tentative D call is TRBD1 (6 bases match). The sequencing sample was made of blood. The CDR3 reads as follows: CASSLDTGSTGELFF. The sequenced DNA: TGCGCCAGCAGCTTGGATACAGGGTCCACCGGGGAGCTGTTTTTT.